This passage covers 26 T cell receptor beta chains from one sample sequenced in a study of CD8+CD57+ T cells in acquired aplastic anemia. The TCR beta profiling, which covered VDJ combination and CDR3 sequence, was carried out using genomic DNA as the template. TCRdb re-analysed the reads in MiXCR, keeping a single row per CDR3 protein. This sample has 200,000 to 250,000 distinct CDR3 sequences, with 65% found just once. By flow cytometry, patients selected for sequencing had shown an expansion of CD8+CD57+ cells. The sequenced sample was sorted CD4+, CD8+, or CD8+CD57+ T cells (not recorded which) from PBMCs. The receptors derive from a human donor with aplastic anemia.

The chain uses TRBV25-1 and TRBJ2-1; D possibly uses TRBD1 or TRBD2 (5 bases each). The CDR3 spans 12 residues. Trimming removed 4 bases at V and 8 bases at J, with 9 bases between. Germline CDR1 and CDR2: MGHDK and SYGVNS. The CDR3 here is CASSAGGYEQFF. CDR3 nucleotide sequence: TGTGCCAGCAGTGCTGGGGGTTATGAGCAGTTCTTC.

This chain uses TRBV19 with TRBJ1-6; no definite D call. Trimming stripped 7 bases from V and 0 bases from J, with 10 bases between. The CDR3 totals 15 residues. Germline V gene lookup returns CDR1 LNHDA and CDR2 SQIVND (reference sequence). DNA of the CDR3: TGTGCCAGTACTACGACACTCTCCTATAATTCACCCCTCCACTTT. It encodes CASTTTLSYNSPLHF.

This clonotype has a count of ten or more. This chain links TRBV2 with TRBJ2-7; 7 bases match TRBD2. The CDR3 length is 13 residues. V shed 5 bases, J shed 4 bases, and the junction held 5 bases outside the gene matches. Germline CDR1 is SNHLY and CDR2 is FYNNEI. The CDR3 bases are TGTGCCAGCAGTTTAGGACTAGGGTACGAGCAGTACTTC. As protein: CASSLGLGYEQYF. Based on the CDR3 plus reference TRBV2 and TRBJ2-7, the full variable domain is EPEVTQTPSHQVTQMGQEVILRCVPISNHLYFYWYRQILGQKVEFLVSFYNNEISEKSEIFDDQFSVERPDGSNFTLKIRSTKLEDSAMYFCASSLGLGYEQYFGPGTRLTVT.

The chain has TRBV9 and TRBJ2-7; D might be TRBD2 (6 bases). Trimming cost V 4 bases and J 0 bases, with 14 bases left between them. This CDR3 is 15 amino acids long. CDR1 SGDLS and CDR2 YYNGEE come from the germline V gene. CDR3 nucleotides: TGTGCCAGCAGCCCTAGCGTGAGGCACTCCTACGAGCAGTACTTC. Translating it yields CASSPSVRHSYEQYF.

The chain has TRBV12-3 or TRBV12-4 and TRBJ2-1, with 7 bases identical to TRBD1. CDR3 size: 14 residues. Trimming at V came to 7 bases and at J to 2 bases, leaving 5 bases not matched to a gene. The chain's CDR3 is CASTGTVTYNEQFF. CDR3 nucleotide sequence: TGTGCCAGCACCGGGACAGTAACCTACAATGAGCAGTTCTTC.

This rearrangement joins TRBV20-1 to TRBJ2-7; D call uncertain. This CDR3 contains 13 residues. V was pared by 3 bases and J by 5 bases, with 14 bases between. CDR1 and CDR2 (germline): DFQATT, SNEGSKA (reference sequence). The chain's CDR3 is CSASILVVDEQYF. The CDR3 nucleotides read TGCAGTGCTAGCATATTAGTAGTAGACGAGCAGTACTTC.

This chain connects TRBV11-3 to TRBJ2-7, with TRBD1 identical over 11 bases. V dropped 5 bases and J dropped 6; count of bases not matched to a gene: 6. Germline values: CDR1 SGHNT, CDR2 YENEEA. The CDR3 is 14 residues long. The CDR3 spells CASSPDRGRGEQYF. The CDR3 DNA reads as TGTGCCAGCAGCCCGGACAGGGGGCGAGGCGAGCAGTACTTC.

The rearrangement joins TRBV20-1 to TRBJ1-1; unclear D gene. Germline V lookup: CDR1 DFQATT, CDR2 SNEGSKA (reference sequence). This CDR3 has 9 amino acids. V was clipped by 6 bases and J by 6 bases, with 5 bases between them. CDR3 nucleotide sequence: TGCAGTGCACGGCCTGAAGCTTTCTTT. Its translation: CSARPEAFF.

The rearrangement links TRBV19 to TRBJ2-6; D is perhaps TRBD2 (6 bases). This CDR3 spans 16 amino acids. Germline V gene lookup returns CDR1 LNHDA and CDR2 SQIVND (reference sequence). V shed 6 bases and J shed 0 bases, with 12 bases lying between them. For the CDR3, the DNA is TGTGCCAGTAGCCGGGACTCGAACTCTGGGGCCAACGTCCTGACTTTC. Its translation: CASSRDSNSGANVLTF.

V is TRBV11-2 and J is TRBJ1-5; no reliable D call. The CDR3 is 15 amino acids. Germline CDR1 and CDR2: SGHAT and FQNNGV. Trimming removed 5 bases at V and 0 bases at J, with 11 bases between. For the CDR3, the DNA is TGTGCCAGCAGCGCCAGCTATCTTAGCAATCAGCCCCAGCATTTT. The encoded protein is CASSASYLSNQPQHF.

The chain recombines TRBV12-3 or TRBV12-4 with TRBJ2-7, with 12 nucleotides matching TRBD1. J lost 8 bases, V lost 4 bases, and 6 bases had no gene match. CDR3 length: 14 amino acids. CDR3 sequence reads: CASSSIGTGGKQYF. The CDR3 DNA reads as TGTGCCAGCAGTTCTATAGGGACAGGGGGCAAGCAGTACTTC.

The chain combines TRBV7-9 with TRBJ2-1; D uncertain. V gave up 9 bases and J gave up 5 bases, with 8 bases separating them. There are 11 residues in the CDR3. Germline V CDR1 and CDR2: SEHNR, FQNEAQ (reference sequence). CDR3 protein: CASGRNNEQFF. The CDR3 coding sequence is TGTGCCAGTGGACGGAACAATGAGCAGTTCTTC.

The CDR3 spells CASSLERQGGEQFF. In nucleotides, the CDR3 is TGTGCCAGCAGCTTAGAAAGGCAGGGGGGGGAGCAGTTCTTC. The J gene is TRBJ2-1, the V gene TRBV11-2, with D possibly being TRBD1 or TRBD2 (7 bases each). Trimming pared 0 bases from V and 10 bases from J, leaving 13 bases between. CDR1 and CDR2 (germline): SGHAT, FQNNGV. CDR3 length: 14 amino acids.

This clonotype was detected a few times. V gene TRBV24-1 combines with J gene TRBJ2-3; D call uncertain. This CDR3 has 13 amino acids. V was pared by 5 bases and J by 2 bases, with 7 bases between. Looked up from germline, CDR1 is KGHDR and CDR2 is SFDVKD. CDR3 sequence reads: CATSVANTDTQYF. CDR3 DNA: TGTGCCACCAGTGTCGCCAACACAGATACGCAGTATTTT.

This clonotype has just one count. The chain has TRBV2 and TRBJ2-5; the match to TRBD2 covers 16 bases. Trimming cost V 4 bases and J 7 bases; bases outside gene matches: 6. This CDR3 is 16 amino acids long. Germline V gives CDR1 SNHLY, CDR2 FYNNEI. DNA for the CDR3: TGTGCCAGCAGTGGTGGGACTAGCGGGAGGGCCGGGACCCAGTACTTC. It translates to CASSGGTSGRAGTQYF.

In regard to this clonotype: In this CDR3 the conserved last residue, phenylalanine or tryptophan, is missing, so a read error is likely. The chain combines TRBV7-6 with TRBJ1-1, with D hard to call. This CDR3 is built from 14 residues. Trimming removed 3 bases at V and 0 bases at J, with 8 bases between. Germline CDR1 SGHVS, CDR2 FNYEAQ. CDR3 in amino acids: CASSFTAVNTEAFS. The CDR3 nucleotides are TGTGCCAGCAGCTTTACCGCAGTGAACACTGAAGCTTTCTCT.

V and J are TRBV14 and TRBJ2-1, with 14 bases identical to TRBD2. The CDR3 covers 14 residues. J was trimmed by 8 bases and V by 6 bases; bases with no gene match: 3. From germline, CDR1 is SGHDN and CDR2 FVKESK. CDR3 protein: CASRSTSGGDEQFF. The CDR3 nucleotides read TGTGCCAGCAGGTCGACTAGCGGGGGGGATGAGCAGTTCTTC.

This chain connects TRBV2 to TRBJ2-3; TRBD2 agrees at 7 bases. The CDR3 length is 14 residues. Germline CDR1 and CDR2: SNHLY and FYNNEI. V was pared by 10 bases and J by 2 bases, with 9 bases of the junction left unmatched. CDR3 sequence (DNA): TGTGCCACTAATGCGGGGGTAGTCACAGATACGCAGTATTTT. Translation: CATNAGVVTDTQYF.

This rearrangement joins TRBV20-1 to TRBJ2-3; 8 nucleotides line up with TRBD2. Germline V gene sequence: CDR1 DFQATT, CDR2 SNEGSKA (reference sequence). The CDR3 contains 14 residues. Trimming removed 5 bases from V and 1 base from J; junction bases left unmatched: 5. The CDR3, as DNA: TGCAGTGCTCCCGTGCGGGAGGGCACAGATACGCAGTATTTT. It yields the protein CSAPVREGTDTQYF.

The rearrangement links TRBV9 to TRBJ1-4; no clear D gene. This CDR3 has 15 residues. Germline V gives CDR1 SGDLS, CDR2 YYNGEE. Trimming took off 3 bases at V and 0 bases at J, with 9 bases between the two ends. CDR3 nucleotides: TGTGCCAGCAGCGCCTTCAGTGCAACTAATGAAAAACTGTTTTTT. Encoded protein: CASSAFSATNEKLFF.

Here the CDR3 reads CATRDRGTAETQYF. CDR3 nucleotides: TGTGCCACCAGGGACAGGGGGACCGCGGAGACCCAGTACTTC. V is TRBV24-1 and J is TRBJ2-5; the match to TRBD1 covers 10 bases. The CDR3 runs 14 residues. Germline V gene data show CDR1 as KGHDR and CDR2 as SFDVKD. The ends lost 7 bases at V and 5 bases at J; junction bases unmatched: 6.

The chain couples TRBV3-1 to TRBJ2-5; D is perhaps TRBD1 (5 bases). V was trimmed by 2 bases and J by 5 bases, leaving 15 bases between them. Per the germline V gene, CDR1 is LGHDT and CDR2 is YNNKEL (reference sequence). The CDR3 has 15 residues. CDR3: CASSQRSPGPETQYF. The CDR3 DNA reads TGTGCCAGCAGCCAAAGATCGCCAGGGCCGGAGACCCAGTACTTC.

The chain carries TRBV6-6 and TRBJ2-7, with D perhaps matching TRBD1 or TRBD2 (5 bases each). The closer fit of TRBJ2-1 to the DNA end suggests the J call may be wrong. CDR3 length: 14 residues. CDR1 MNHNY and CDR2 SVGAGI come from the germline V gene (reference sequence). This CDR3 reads CASSEGTGFNEQFF. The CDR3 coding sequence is TGTGCCAGCAGTGAAGGGACGGGATTCAATGAGCAGTTCTTC.

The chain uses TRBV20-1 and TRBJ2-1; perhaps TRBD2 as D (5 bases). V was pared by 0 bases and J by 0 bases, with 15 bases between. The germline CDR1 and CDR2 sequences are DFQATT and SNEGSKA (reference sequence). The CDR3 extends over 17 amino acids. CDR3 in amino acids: CSARDIKGLPSYNEQFF. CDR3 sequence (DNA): TGCAGTGCTAGAGATATAAAAGGACTTCCCTCCTACAATGAGCAGTTCTTC.

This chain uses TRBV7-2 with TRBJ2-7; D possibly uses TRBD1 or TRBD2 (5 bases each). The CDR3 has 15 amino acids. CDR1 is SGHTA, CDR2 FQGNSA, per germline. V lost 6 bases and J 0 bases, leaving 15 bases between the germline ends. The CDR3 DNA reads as TGTGCCAGCAGATTTCGAGTCGGGGCCTCCTACGAGCAGTACTTC. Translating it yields CASRFRVGASYEQYF.

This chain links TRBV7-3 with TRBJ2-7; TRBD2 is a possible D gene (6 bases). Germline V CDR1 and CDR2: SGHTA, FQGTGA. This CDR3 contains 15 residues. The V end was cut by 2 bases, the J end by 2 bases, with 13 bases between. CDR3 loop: CASSLVTGVPYEQYF. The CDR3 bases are TGTGCCAGCAGCTTAGTGACGGGAGTACCCTACGAGCAGTACTTC.